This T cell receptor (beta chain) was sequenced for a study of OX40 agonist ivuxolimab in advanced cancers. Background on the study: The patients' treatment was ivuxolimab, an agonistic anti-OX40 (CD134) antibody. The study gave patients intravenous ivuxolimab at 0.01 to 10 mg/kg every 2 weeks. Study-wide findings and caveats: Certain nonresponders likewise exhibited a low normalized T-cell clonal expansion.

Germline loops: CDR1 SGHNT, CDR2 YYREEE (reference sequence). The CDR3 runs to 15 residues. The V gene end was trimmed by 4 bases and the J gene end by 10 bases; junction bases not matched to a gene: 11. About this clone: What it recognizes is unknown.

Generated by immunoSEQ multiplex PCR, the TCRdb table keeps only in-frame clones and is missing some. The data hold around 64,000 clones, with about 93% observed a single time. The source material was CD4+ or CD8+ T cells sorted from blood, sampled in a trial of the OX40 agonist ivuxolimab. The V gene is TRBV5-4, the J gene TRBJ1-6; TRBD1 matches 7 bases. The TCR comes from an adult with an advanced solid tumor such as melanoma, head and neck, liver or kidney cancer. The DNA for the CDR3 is TGTGCCAGCAGCATCTCCGGACAGGTTCTGTCACCCCTCCACTTT. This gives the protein CASSISGQVLSPLHF.